Listed below are T cell receptor beta chains from one sample, sequenced in a study of vaccination effects on CD4 cells after COVID-19. Clones were sequenced by immunoSEQ multiplex PCR, and TCRdb holds only the in-frame ones, with some missing. The sample carries fewer than 25,000 clones, roughly 69% recorded once. Which antigens these TCRs recognize remains unknown. The material was CD4+ T cells from PBMCs cultured with a peptide pool, obtained before COVID-19 vaccination. These receptors came from a human donor who had a prior SARS-CoV-2 infection. Both conserved end residues are part of each CDR3. D genes are given only for firm matches. The size field is filled for only some rows; it gives once, few, many or a size class.

J gene	D gene	clone size	V gene	CDR3 protein	CDR3 DNA
TRBJ2-7	TRBD2	.	TRBV7-2	CASSSRSGASGHEQYF	TGTGCCAGCAGCTCCAGGAGCGGGGCGTCTGGTCACGAGCAGTACTTC
TRBJ2-5	.	.	TRBV11-3	CASSGAAARATETQYF	TGTGCCAGCAGCGGGGCCGCTGCGAGGGCCACAGAGACCCAGTACTTC
TRBJ2-1	TRBD2	.	TRBV7-2	CASSSQGGRVDNEQFF	TGTGCCAGCAGCTCCCAGGGCGGGAGGGTTGACAATGAGCAGTTCTTC
TRBJ2-7	.	.	TRBV7-2	CASSGLNYEQYF	TGTGCCAGCAGCGGACTGAACTACGAGCAGTACTTC
TRBJ1-4	.	.	TRBV2	CASSEDSLSLNEKLFF	TGTGCCAGCAGCGAAGACAGCCTAAGCCTTAATGAAAAACTGTTTTTT
TRBJ2-5	.	once	TRBV15	CATNRGNQETQYF	TGTGCCACCAATAGGGGCAACCAAGAGACCCAGTACTTC
TRBJ2-3	.	.	TRBV2	CASSDRVRDTDTQYF	TGTGCCAGCAGTGATAGGGTCAGGGACACAGATACGCAGTATTTT
TRBJ2-5	TRBD2	.	TRBV5-1	CASSLGLAGQETQYF	TGCGCCAGCAGCTTGGGACTAGCGGGGCAAGAGACCCAGTACTTC
TRBJ2-3	.	.	TRBV3-1/TRBV3-2	CASSQGADTADTQYF	TGTGCCAGCAGCCAAGGGGCGGACACGGCAGATACGCAGTATTTT
TRBJ1-1	.	few	TRBV6-2/TRBV6-3	CASSSVWGTEAFF	TGTGCCAGCAGTTCAGTTTGGGGCACTGAAGCTTTCTTT
TRBJ2-7	.	.	TRBV6-2/TRBV6-3	CASRREIYYEQYF	TGTGCCAGCCGCCGGGAGATATACTACGAGCAGTACTTC
TRBJ1-5	.	once	TRBV6-5	CASRRGTGNQPQHF	TGTGCCAGCAGGCGAGGGACGGGCAATCAGCCCCAGCATTTT
TRBJ2-1	TRBD2	.	TRBV30	CACLSRGRVSRQFF	TGTGCCTGTTTATCTCGCGGGAGGGTGTCCCGGCAGTTCTTC
TRBJ2-1	TRBD2	.	TRBV28	CASSSPGLASKPSEQFF	TGTGCCAGCAGTTCCCCGGGACTAGCGTCCAAACCTAGTGAGCAGTTCTTC
TRBJ2-5	.	.	TRBV6-2/TRBV6-3	CASSYPGKETQYF	TGTGCCAGCAGTTACCCCGGGAAAGAGACCCAGTACTTC
TRBJ2-5	.	.	TRBV9	CASSTGMGAAQETQYF	TGTGCCAGCAGCACCGGTATGGGGGCCGCACAAGAGACCCAGTACTTC
TRBJ2-1	.	.	TRBV4-2	CASSQRDGQNHEQFF	TGTGCCAGCAGCCAGCGGGATGGGCAAAATCATGAGCAGTTCTTC
TRBJ2-5	.	.	TRBV6-5	CASSLLQGGQETQYF	TGTGCCAGCAGCCTCCTGCAAGGGGGCCAAGAGACCCAGTACTTC
TRBJ1-1	.	.	TRBV7-6	CASSRQASTGTEAFF	TGTGCCAGCAGCAGACAGGCGTCTACGGGCACTGAAGCTTTCTTT
TRBJ2-3	.	.	TRBV5-1	CASSRDLVDTQYF	TGCGCCAGCAGCCGGGACCTGGTGGATACGCAGTATTTT
TRBJ1-1	.	few	TRBV30	CAWSRRGVGVGTHTEAFF	TGTGCCTGGAGCCGCAGGGGCGTGGGGGTAGGCACCCACACTGAAGCTTTCTTT
TRBJ2-5	TRBD2	.	TRBV2	CASSGLASETQYF	TGTGCCAGCAGCGGACTAGCGTCTGAGACCCAGTACTTC
TRBJ1-3	.	once	TRBV7-2	CASSQNRRGNTIYF	TGTGCCAGCAGCCAGAACCGGAGAGGAAACACCATATATTTT
TRBJ1-6	.	few	TRBV30	CASGSYGAQYSPLHF	TGTGCCTCTGGATCCTACGGGGCCCAGTATTCACCCCTCCACTTT
TRBJ2-7	TRBD2	.	TRBV2	CASSVLASGGYSYEQYF	TGTGCCAGCAGTGTTCTGGCTAGCGGGGGATACTCCTACGAGCAGTACTTC
TRBJ2-1	.	.	TRBV7-2	CASSLAKTSYNEQFF	TGTGCCAGCAGCTTAGCAAAGACTAGCTACAATGAGCAGTTCTTC
TRBJ2-5	TRBD2	.	TRBV3-1/TRBV3-2	CASSRGWGLTQETQYF	TGTGCCAGCAGCCGGGGTTGGGGACTAACCCAAGAGACCCAGTACTTC
TRBJ2-7	TRBD1	.	TRBV18	CASSPFDRGVYEQYF	TGTGCCAGCTCACCCTTCGACAGGGGGGTCTACGAGCAGTACTTC
TRBJ2-7	.	.	TRBV5-1	CASSLAAAAYEQYF	TGCGCCAGCAGCTTGGCAGCGGCTGCCTACGAGCAGTACTTC
TRBJ2-3	TRBD2	.	TRBV4-2	CASSQVFVGGGWSDTQYF	TGTGCCAGCAGCCAAGTTTTCGTCGGGGGGGGTTGGTCAGATACGCAGTATTTT
TRBJ2-5	TRBD1	.	TRBV5-1	CASSLGQGAETQYF	TGCGCCAGCAGCTTGGGGCAGGGGGCAGAGACCCAGTACTTC
TRBJ2-7	TRBD2	.	TRBV15	CATSRNIAGTHEQYF	TGTGCCACCAGCAGAAACATAGCGGGCACGCACGAGCAGTACTTC
TRBJ1-1	.	once	TRBV7-7	CASSFAENTEAFF	TGTGCTAGCAGCTTTGCAGAGAACACTGAAGCTTTCTTT
TRBJ2-1	TRBD2	.	TRBV20-1	CSASLAGGVGDEQFF	TGCAGTGCTAGTTTGGCGGGGGGAGTGGGGGATGAGCAGTTCTTC
TRBJ2-7	.	.	TRBV5-6	CASSLGRGSSEQYF	TGTGCCAGCAGCTTAGGCAGGGGTTCGTCCGAGCAGTACTTC
TRBJ1-1	.	.	TRBV20-1	CSASFPGGDTEAFF	TGCAGTGCTAGTTTTCCCGGAGGGGACACTGAAGCTTTCTTT
TRBJ2-1	TRBD2	few	TRBV27	CASSVTRGEDEQFF	TGTGCCAGCAGTGTGACCCGGGGGGAGGATGAGCAGTTCTTC
TRBJ2-7	.	few	TRBV14	CASSSSSGAAYEQYF	TGTGCCAGCAGCTCTTCCTCAGGGGCCGCCTACGAGCAGTACTTC
TRBJ2-3	.	.	TRBV5-1	CASSVGTRTTDTQYF	TGCGCCAGCAGTGTCGGGACTCGGACCACAGATACGCAGTATTTT
TRBJ1-1	.	.	TRBV6-1	CASSDPWTLAGNTEAFF	TGTGCCAGCAGTGATCCCTGGACGCTGGCCGGGAACACTGAAGCTTTCTTT
TRBJ2-1	.	.	TRBV21-1	CASSMDTYNEQFF	TGTGCCAGCAGCATGGACACTTACAATGAGCAGTTCTTC
TRBJ2-7	TRBD1	.	TRBV2	CASSEGQRYEQYF	TGTGCCAGCAGTGAGGGACAGCGCTACGAGCAGTACTTC
TRBJ2-5	.	.	TRBV5-4	CASSSVGLQETQYF	TGTGCCAGCAGCTCGGTGGGACTCCAAGAGACCCAGTACTTC
TRBJ2-1	.	.	TRBV6-2/TRBV6-3	CASSGPQRYNEQFF	TGTGCCAGCAGTGGTCCTCAGCGGTACAATGAGCAGTTCTTC
TRBJ2-3	.	.	TRBV6-2/TRBV6-3	CASSYPGGSRTDTQYF	TGTGCCAGCAGTTACCCCGGAGGGAGCCGCACAGATACGCAGTATTTT
TRBJ1-4	.	.	TRBV4-2	CASSQAGFVDEKLFF	TGTGCCAGCAGCCAAGCAGGGTTTGTAGATGAAAAACTGTTTTTT
TRBJ1-3	.	.	TRBV19	CASSILASGNTIYF	TGTGCCAGTAGTATATTGGCCTCTGGAAACACCATATATTTT
TRBJ1-2	.	.	TRBV6-6	CATKTQGSNYGYTF	TGTGCCACCAAAACACAGGGTTCTAACTATGGCTACACCTTC
TRBJ1-2	TRBD1	.	TRBV4-1	CASSHDRESGYTF	TGCGCCAGCAGCCATGACAGGGAATCCGGCTACACCTTC
TRBJ1-5	TRBD1	.	TRBV30	CAWSPGQDQPQHF	TGTGCCTGGAGTCCGGGACAGGATCAGCCCCAGCATTTT
TRBJ2-5	.	.	TRBV2	CASVRQELPGTQYF	TGTGCCAGCGTGAGGCAGGAGCTGCCCGGGACCCAGTACTTC
TRBJ1-2	.	.	TRBV11-3	CASSLGPGDYGYTF	TGTGCCAGCAGCTTAGGGCCAGGGGACTATGGCTACACCTTC
TRBJ2-1	.	few	TRBV6-5	CASSIGLDEQFF	TGTGCCAGCAGTATTGGGTTAGATGAGCAGTTCTTC
TRBJ2-5	.	.	TRBV5-1	CASSFSPGGQETQYF	TGCGCCAGCAGCTTTAGTCCCGGAGGGCAAGAGACCCAGTACTTC
TRBJ1-4	.	.	TRBV5-1	CASSLAYQATNEKLFF	TGCGCCAGCAGCTTGGCTTATCAGGCAACTAATGAAAAACTGTTTTTT
TRBJ2-7	TRBD1	.	TRBV10-3	CAIRRTGGNYEQYF	TGTGCCATCAGAAGGACAGGTGGTAACTACGAGCAGTACTTC
TRBJ2-3	TRBD2	.	TRBV6-2/TRBV6-3	CASSYDSGGALADTQYF	TGTGCCAGCAGTTACGATAGCGGGGGGGCACTCGCAGATACGCAGTATTTT
TRBJ1-5	.	.	TRBV5-6	CASSLGLSGPQHF	TGTGCCAGCAGCTTAGGGCTTTCGGGGCCCCAGCATTTT
TRBJ1-1	.	.	TRBV5-1	CASSLDPGEGTEAFF	TGCGCCAGCAGCTTGGATCCAGGGGAGGGCACTGAAGCTTTCTTT